This TCR beta chain was captured in a study of T cell repertoires in cytomegalovirus infection. Overall study context: CMV epitopes, recently identified HLA-C-restricted and well-studied HLA-B-restricted, were used. CMV infection and matching HLA type were both indicated by public TCR beta signatures. Overall study findings and caveats: Summed frequency of shared TCR beta families picked out CMV carriers who also had the relevant HLA. What dominated the ex vivo response were HLA-C-restricted CMV-specific TCR beta clonotypes.

MiXCR was run by TCRdb on the reads, yielding one entry per CDR3 protein. This repertoire shows around 800,000 distinct CDR3 sequences, about 31% found once; its top ten account for approximately 13%. The CDR3 has 16 amino acids. The V gene's germline CDR1 is SSHAT and CDR2 FNYEAQ (reference sequence). With respect to this clonotype: Antigen specificity is unknown. Mismatch with germline at one junction end may stem from a read error.

The receptor was derived from a human donor in good health (CMV status not recorded). Some clones in this sample may be carry-over from other donors' samples. The chain carries TRBV7-7 and TRBJ2-2, with D perhaps assigned TRBD1 or TRBD2 (5 bases each). The specimen comprised cultured CD8+ T cells from PBMCs, sampled from culture after CMV antigen stimulation. Here the CDR3 reads CASSSRRQGGTGELFF. The CDR3 DNA reads as TGTGCTAGCAGTTCGAGGCGGCAGGGCGGGACCGGGGAGCTGTTTTTT.